This T cell receptor beta chain was captured by sequencing in a study of blood T cell repertoires in COVID-19. Study context: The United States, Italy and Spain supplied acute and convalescent COVID-19 samples. In each case, the material was cDNA or gDNA derived from T cells, B-cell-depleted T cells, or PBMCs.

J gave up 4 bases and V 7 bases, and 13 bases lay outside the gene matches. Looked up from germline, CDR1 is MNHNY and CDR2 is SVGAGI (reference sequence). The CDR3 is 16 residues long. Authors' data handling: Estimates of nucleated cell counts were drawn from the amplification of reference gene primers. Measured with immunoSEQ multiplex PCR; TCRdb has only the in-frame clones, and not every one. D and trimming come from the DNA, and the V and J calls and clone size come from that table. Found here are approximately 230,000 clones, roughly 80% of them singletons; the top ten hold about 20%. The rearrangement uses TRBV6-6 and TRBJ1-3, with 7 bases matching TRBD1. The sequencing input was peripheral blood. The receptor comes from a man in his thirties or forties with active or convalescent COVID-19. The CDR3 is CASTPLGTAAGNTIYF. The CDR3 DNA is TGTGCCAGCACCCCCCTCGGGACAGCGGCGGGAAACACCATATATTTT.